This TCR beta chain was captured by sequencing in a study of cytomegalovirus exposure and HLA in healthy donors. Study-wide context: Caucasian-associated ancestry cluster membership applied to about 83% of approximately 420 genotyped donors. Study results and caveats: Cytomegalovirus association was listed for about 160 TCR beta chains. Per published reports, the classifier diagnosed cytomegalovirus status with high specificity and sensitivity.

In its sample, this clone was seen once. The antigen remains undetermined. Other DNA sequences in the sample encode the same CDR3. Germline assignment: CDR1 KGHSH and CDR2 LQKENI. J lost 1 base, V lost 2 bases, and 6 bases had no gene match. This CDR3 contains 16 residues. The PCR used 60 Vbeta and 13 Jbeta primers. Measured with immunoSEQ multiplex PCR; TCRdb has only the in-frame clones, and not every one. The table includes fewer than 200,000 clones, roughly 67% detected once. The clonotype was recovered from a woman younger than 35 in good health and CMV-seropositive. The gene calls are TRBV18 and TRBJ2-3; 7 nucleotides match TRBD1. The sample taken for sequencing was PBMCs. The CDR3 DNA reads as TGTGCCAGCTCACCAGACAGGACAGGACGCACAGATACGCAGTATTTT. Translation: CASSPDRTGRTDTQYF. The whole variable domain, filled in from reference TRBV18 and TRBJ2-3, reads NAGVMQNPRHLVRRRGQEARLRCSPMKGHSHVYWYRQLPEEGLKFMVYLQKENIIDESGMPKERFSAEFPKEGPSILRIQQVVRGDSAAYFCASSPDRTGRTDTQYFGPGTRLTVL.